Reported below is one T cell receptor beta chain. Its cognate antigen is unknown. Assay: immunoSEQ multiplex PCR; the TCRdb copy retains only in-frame clones and omits some. This sample has around 300,000 clones; more than 75% occur once, and the top ten carry around 0.9%. These data come from a study of cytomegalovirus exposure and HLA in healthy donors. Per germline, CDR1 SQVTM and CDR2 ANQGSEA. The ends were cut back, 8 bases at V and 2 bases at J, with 17 bases in the middle. CDR3 length: 14 amino acids. Study-level points and caveats: Researchers catalogued approximately 170 TCR beta chains as cytomegalovirus-associated. Subsequent analysis of the 120 or so validation repertoires found a tendency for first-cohort TCR clusters to co-occur.

This clonotype was obtained from a woman aged 18-29 years in good health and CMV-seronegative. This rearrangement joins TRBV29-1 to TRBJ2-3, with D uncertain. The sample comprised PBMCs. CDR3 loop: CSTRPTSSTDTQYF. Written as DNA, the CDR3 is TGCAGCACTCGACCGACTTCCTCCACAGATACGCAGTATTTT.